The rows below give T cell receptor beta chains drawn from one sample of a study of blood T cell repertoires in COVID-19. Method: immunoSEQ multiplex PCR; TCRdb's copy keeps in-frame clones and lacks some. The profile covers around 200,000 clones, with 85% to 90% appearing a single time and nearly 4.5% taken by the ten largest. Sequencing input: peripheral blood. These receptors were collected from a man in his forties or fifties with acute or convalescent COVID-19. The CDR3 runs from the conserved cysteine through the conserved F or W. The D gene is left open where the match is weak. Not every row has a clone size; where given, it reads once, few, many or a size class.

TRBV3-1/TRBV3-2	TRBJ2-3	-	-	CASSVSDTQYF	TGTGCCAGCAGTGTCTCAGATACGCAGTATTTT
TRBV6-2/TRBV6-3	TRBJ2-2	-	-	CASSYFGLQGTGELFF	TGTGCCAGCAGTTATTTCGGCCTCCAGGGTACCGGGGAGCTGTTTTTT
TRBV19	TRBJ1-2	TRBD1	-	CASRETGVTNYGYTF	TGTGCCAGTAGGGAGACAGGGGTTACTAACTATGGCTACACCTTC
TRBV27	TRBJ2-1	-	-	CASSLMQGFSYNEQFF	TGTGCCAGCAGTCTCATGCAGGGGTTCTCCTACAATGAGCAGTTCTTC
TRBV5-6	TRBJ1-2	-	-	CASSLSFFSGQSVRRGYTF	TGTGCCAGCAGCCTTAGCTTTTTCTCAGGACAAAGTGTAAGAAGGGGCTACACCTTC
TRBV6-5	TRBJ1-5	-	-	CASSDSQLQPQHF	TGTGCCAGCAGTGACTCCCAACTTCAGCCCCAGCATTTT
TRBV14	TRBJ2-3	-	-	CASSQDNGMRDTQYF	TGTGCCAGCAGCCAAGATAACGGGATGAGGGATACGCAGTATTTT
TRBV10-1	TRBJ2-7	TRBD2	-	CASSEGPGTSPYEQYF	TGCGCCAGCAGTGAGGGGCCCGGGACTAGTCCATACGAGCAGTACTTC
TRBV30	TRBJ1-1	-	-	CAWTQGLQNTEAFF	TGTGCCTGGACCCAGGGACTCCAGAACACTGAAGCTTTCTTT
TRBV19	TRBJ1-5	-	-	CASSSIGQKPNQPQHF	TGTGCCAGTTCTTCGATAGGACAGAAACCCAATCAGCCCCAGCATTTT
TRBV20-1	TRBJ2-1	-	-	CSASWANEQFF	TGCAGTGCATCCTGGGCTAATGAGCAGTTCTTC
TRBV4-1	TRBJ1-2	-	-	CASSQDARGLNYGYTF	TGCGCCAGCAGCCAAGACGCCAGGGGATTGAACTATGGCTACACCTTC
TRBV4-1	TRBJ1-2	TRBD1	-	CASRRTGAAGYTF	TGCGCCAGCAGACGGACAGGGGCGGCTGGCTACACCTTC
TRBV5-1	TRBJ2-1	TRBD1	-	CASRHVTGGLYNEQFF	TGCGCCAGCCGTCACGTTACAGGGGGACTGTACAATGAGCAGTTCTTC
TRBV6-6	TRBJ1-4	-	-	CASSYTRTFNEKLFF	TGTGCCAGCAGTTACACCCGCACATTCAATGAAAAACTGTTTTTT
TRBV5-1	TRBJ2-3	-	once	CASSGQGSQYF	TGCGCCAGCAGCGGTCAGGGCTCGCAGTATTTT
TRBV6-5	TRBJ1-1	-	-	CATGGPLNTEAFF	TGTGCCACTGGCGGGCCCCTGAACACTGAAGCTTTCTTT
TRBV6-5	TRBJ2-7	-	-	CASSGPFYEQYF	TGTGCCAGCAGCGGTCCCTTTTACGAGCAGTACTTC
TRBV19	TRBJ1-1	TRBD1	-	CASRGSRQGVTEAFF	TGTGCCAGTAGAGGATCGAGGCAGGGGGTCACTGAAGCTTTCTTT
TRBV5-6	TRBJ2-5	TRBD2	-	CASSLPSGAGETQYF	TGTGCCAGCAGCCTTCCGAGCGGGGCGGGGGAGACCCAGTACTTC
TRBV7-8	TRBJ1-3	-	-	CASSLSIRDTFYSGNTIYF	TGTGCCAGCAGCTTATCCATCCGGGACACTTTTTACTCTGGAAACACCATATATTTT
TRBV7-2	TRBJ1-1	TRBD1	-	CASLQQGAGNTEAFF	TGTGCCAGTTTACAACAGGGGGCAGGGAACACTGAAGCTTTCTTT
TRBV19	TRBJ1-6	-	-	CASSINRDSPLHF	TGTGCCAGTAGTATCAACAGGGATTCACCCCTCCACTTT
TRBV2	TRBJ2-7	TRBD1	once	CASIWTGSYEQYF	TGTGCCAGCATATGGACAGGCTCCTACGAGCAGTACTTC
TRBV3-1/TRBV3-2	TRBJ1-1	-	-	CASSRGGTEAFF	TGTGCCAGCAGCCGGGGGGGGACTGAAGCTTTCTTT
TRBV10-3	TRBJ1-1	-	-	CAISDWNTEAFF	TGTGCCATCAGTGACTGGAACACTGAAGCTTTCTTT
TRBV2	TRBJ1-4	TRBD1	-	CASRGRPGTGNYEKLFF	TGTGCCAGCAGAGGGCGTCCCGGGACAGGGAATTATGAAAAACTGTTTTTT
TRBV19	TRBJ1-5	-	-	CASSIVARLSNQPQHF	TGTGCCAGTAGTATAGTTGCCAGACTTAGCAATCAGCCCCAGCATTTT
TRBV9	TRBJ1-2	-	-	CASSVADFGYTF	TGTGCCAGCAGCGTAGCGGACTTCGGCTACACCTTC
TRBV10-3	TRBJ1-2	TRBD1	-	CAISDTGGVDYGYTF	TGTGCCATCAGTGACACAGGGGGCGTCGACTATGGCTACACCTTC
TRBV7-9	TRBJ1-2	-	-	CASSQYGSGGNYGYTF	TGTGCCAGCAGCCAATACGGCAGTGGAGGGAACTATGGCTACACCTTC
TRBV11-2	TRBJ1-5	TRBD1	-	CASSSSTGGNQPQHF	TGTGCCAGCAGCTCGTCGACAGGGGGCAATCAGCCCCAGCATTTT
TRBV3-1/TRBV3-2	TRBJ1-3	-	-	CASSQTFGNTIYF	TGTGCCAGCAGCCAGACTTTTGGAAACACCATATATTTT